The TCR beta chain described here comes from a study of T-cell memory formation after mild COVID-19. Study summary: Among the donors, TCR clusters were largely specific to each donor. Study-wide findings and caveats: Among CD4+ contracting clones, most were CM and EM, and CD8+ ones EMRA. Certain responding clones were present in pre-infection memory, suggesting participation of cross-reactive memory.

V was trimmed by 6 bases and J by 3 bases, leaving 16 bases between them. This CDR3 has 15 amino acids. The germline V gene has CDR1 SEHNR and CDR2 FQNEAQ (reference sequence). Worth noting for this clonotype: Its target is unknown.

UMIs and sample barcodes were carried by the TCR alpha and TCR beta cDNA libraries that 5'RACE produced using constant-segment primers. TCRdb re-called the 5' RACE reads through MiXCR, storing one row per CDR3 protein. The table includes roughly 300,000 distinct CDR3 sequences, roughly 13% detected once. The sequence was obtained from a man younger than 35 who had mild COVID-19 (a few samples of this study predate the infection). Cell type and time point are not known. What was sequenced was PBMCs or a T cell subset sorted from them (not recorded which). The chain is built from TRBV7-9 and TRBJ2-3, with no clear D. The DNA for the CDR3 is TGTGCCAGCAGGCCCCCTGGCACAGATACAGATACGCAGTATTTT. This codes for CASRPPGTDTDTQYF.